This TCR beta chain was documented in a study of T cells in Graves' hyperthyroidism and ophthalmopathy. No ophthalmopathy progression within 18 months constituted stable Graves' hyperthyroidism. Reasons for excluding patients were uncontrolled infection, other autoimmune disease, pregnancy or lactation. Diagnostic decisions used clinical symptoms, serum thyroxine and TRAb, thyroid ultrasound and orbital computed tomography. CDR1 is LNHDA, CDR2 SQIVND, per germline (reference sequence). V was clipped by 10 bases and J by 2 bases; unmatched bases: 4. This CDR3 spans 12 amino acids. TCR beta CDR3 sequences were amplified from RNA transcripts. HTBI primers drove first-round RT-PCR of the TCR CDR3. TCRdb reprocessed the multiplex PCR reads via MiXCR and lists one record per CDR3 protein. In the table there are about 610,000 distinct CDR3 sequences, just over 45% of which are singletons.

The origin of this receptor is a woman aged 18-29 years with Graves' hyperthyroidism. V usage is TRBV19 and J usage is TRBJ2-7; 8 nucleotides line up with TRBD2. The sample consisted of peripheral blood or thyroid tissue (not recorded which). In DNA form, the CDR3 reads TGTGCCACCTCGACTAGCGCCTACGAGCAGTACTTC. Translated, it gives CATSTSAYEQYF.